Listed below are T cell receptor beta chains from one sample, sequenced in a study of cytotoxic CD8 clonotypes in ibrutinib-treated CLL. Assay used: immunoSEQ multiplex PCR; TCRdb lists only in-frame clones, some missing. The table has about 35,000 clones, 71% seen once. Sequencing used PBMCs, obtained at disease progression, from a patient treated with ibrutinib. These receptors were obtained from a human donor with chronic lymphocytic leukemia. Both conserved end residues are part of each CDR3. A D gene is named only where the DNA matches it firmly. Where a row states a size, it is once, few, many or the class of an expanded clone; other rows omit it.

TRBV5-1	TRBJ1-1	TRBD1	NA	TGCGCCAGCAGCTTTGCCGGGACAGGGAGAAACACTGAAGCTTTCTTT	CASSFAGTGRNTEAFF
TRBV4-2	TRBJ2-2	NA	NA	TGTGCCAGCAGCCAACAGGGGAACGGGGAGCTGTTTTTT	CASSQQGNGELFF
TRBV28	TRBJ1-1	NA	NA	TGTGTCATTAGGGGCCCGAACACTGAAGCTTTCTTT	CVIRGPNTEAFF
TRBV10-3	TRBJ2-7	TRBD2	NA	TGTGCCATCAGCTTCGGGCGGGGGGCCTACGAGCAGTACTTC	CAISFGRGAYEQYF
TRBV7-9	TRBJ2-3	TRBD2	few	TGTGCCAGCAGCTCAGGACTAGCGGGGGGGCTCAATCCAGATACGCAGTATTTT	CASSSGLAGGLNPDTQYF
TRBV7-8	TRBJ2-5	NA	NA	TGTGCCAGCGGAGCGGCTCTCTTAGAGACCCAGTACTTC	CASGAALLETQYF
TRBV10-2	TRBJ1-2	TRBD1	NA	TGCGCCAGTACAGGGGGCGGAAACTATGGCTACACCTTC	CASTGGGNYGYTF
TRBV19	TRBJ2-1	TRBD2	NA	TGTGCCAGTACGACTAGCGGGGGGGTTAATGAGCAGTTCTTC	CASTTSGGVNEQFF
TRBV5-4	TRBJ2-7	NA	NA	TGTGCCAGCAGCCGGTCGTTGGTTGAGCAGTACTTC	CASSRSLVEQYF
TRBV15	TRBJ2-5	TRBD2	NA	TGTGCCACCAGCACGGGACTAGCGGGTCAAGAGACCCAGTACTTC	CATSTGLAGQETQYF
TRBV10-2	TRBJ1-4	NA	NA	TGCGCCAGCCGGGGGGTAGAAAAACTGTTTTTT	CASRGVEKLFF
TRBV2	TRBJ1-1	TRBD1	NA	TGTGCCAGCAGGGAATCCGGGACAGCGAACACTGAAGCTTTCTTT	CASRESGTANTEAFF
TRBV6-6	TRBJ1-5	NA	once	TGTGCCAGCAGTACGCAGGGGTTACCCAGCAATCAGCCCCAGCATTTT	CASSTQGLPSNQPQHF
TRBV4-1	TRBJ2-7	NA	NA	TGCGCCAGCAGCCCTAGGCCCGACCCTAGCTCCTACGAGCAGTACTTC	CASSPRPDPSSYEQYF
TRBV7-8	TRBJ2-5	NA	NA	TGTGCCAGCAGCTTAGAGGAGCAAGCGACCCAGTACTTC	CASSLEEQATQYF
TRBV14	TRBJ2-2	NA	NA	TGTGCCAGCAGCCGCGGACGGACAACGAACACCGGGGAGCTGTTTTTT	CASSRGRTTNTGELFF
TRBV5-4	TRBJ2-3	TRBD1	NA	TGTGCCAGCAGCCTTGGACAGGCGGTAGATACGCAGTATTTT	CASSLGQAVDTQYF
TRBV14	TRBJ2-4	TRBD2	NA	TGTGCCAGCAGCCGCAACCTGGGGAGGGCGCAGGGCATTCAGTACTTC	CASSRNLGRAQGIQYF
TRBV18	TRBJ2-7	TRBD1	NA	TGTGCCAGCTCCCCTCGGGCAGGGGGCTACGAGCAGTACTTC	CASSPRAGGYEQYF
TRBV29-1	TRBJ2-2	NA	few	TGCAGCGTTCGACAGCAGACCGCGAACACCGGGGAGCTGTTTTTT	CSVRQQTANTGELFF
TRBV6-6	TRBJ1-6	NA	NA	TGTGCCAGCAGTTACGCAGGGGTGTCCTATAATTCACCCCTCCACTTT	CASSYAGVSYNSPLHF
TRBV2	TRBJ1-1	NA	few	TGTGCCAGCATAGGACAGAGCTTAGGCGCTGAAGCTTTCTTT	CASIGQSLGAEAFF
TRBV27	TRBJ1-5	NA	few	TGTGCCAGCAGTTGGACCAGGGGAGTTAATCAGCCCCAGCATTTT	CASSWTRGVNQPQHF
TRBV5-1	TRBJ2-5	NA	NA	TGCGCCAGCAGCGCGGGCCTACCTGAGACCCAGTACTTC	CASSAGLPETQYF
TRBV10-3	TRBJ1-2	NA	once	TGTGCCATCAGTGAGTCGGGCGGAGGGTACTATGGCTACACCTTC	CAISESGGGYYGYTF
TRBV29-1	TRBJ2-1	TRBD1	NA	TGCAGCGCCGGGACAGGGGGCTTCTCCTACAATGAGCAGTTCTTC	CSAGTGGFSYNEQFF
TRBV29-1	TRBJ2-3	TRBD2	NA	TGCAGCGTTGTGTCTAGCGGGGGGGGTCGGGATACGCAGTATTTT	CSVVSSGGGRDTQYF
TRBV19	TRBJ2-2	NA	NA	TGTGCCAGCACCCTCCGGCAGAGCACCGGGGAGCTGTTTTTT	CASTLRQSTGELFF
TRBV30	TRBJ2-6	NA	NA	TGTGCCTGGAGCCTCATCGTGGGGGCTCCGAGTGGGGCCAACGTCCTGACTTTC	CAWSLIVGAPSGANVLTF
TRBV14	TRBJ2-5	TRBD1	NA	TGTGCCAGCAGCCAGCTCGGACAGGGGAAACAAGAGACCCAGTACTTC	CASSQLGQGKQETQYF
TRBV9	TRBJ1-4	NA	NA	TGTGCCAGCAGCGCCCTGGGCGAAAAACTGTTTTTT	CASSALGEKLFF